Below, 31 T cell receptor beta chains from the same sample are listed, as sequenced in a study of PD-1 blockade in classical Hodgkin lymphoma. Sequencing was performed with immunoSEQ multiplex PCR; in TCRdb, only in-frame clones are kept and a portion is missing. Here the sample spans 100,000 or so clones, about 89% being singletons. The patients all showed relapse after autologous stem cell transplantation, while their brentuximab vedotin exposure varied. The input for sequencing was peripheral blood mononuclear cells (PBMCs), taken before the second cycle of nivolumab. Every receptor here comes from a human donor with classical Hodgkin lymphoma.

This rearrangement joins TRBV6-5 to TRBJ1-3; D unclear. The CDR3 runs to 14 residues. V was pared by 5 bases and J by 0 bases, with 8 bases between. CDR1 and CDR2 from the germline V gene are MNHEY and SVGAGI. CDR3 sequence: CASSQTHSGNTIYF. In nucleotides, the CDR3 is TGTGCCAGCAGTCAGACCCACTCTGGAAACACCATATATTTT.

The chain recombines TRBV2 with TRBJ2-2, with D possibly TRBD1 on 6 matching bases. This CDR3 has 16 residues. V lost 6 bases, J lost 6 bases, and 20 bases lay in between. CDR1 and CDR2 from the germline V gene are SNHLY and FYNNEI. CDR3 DNA sequence: TGTGCCAGCAGCCGTACAGGGTTTGGCATTCCCGGGGAGCTGTTTTTT. Amino acids: CASSRTGFGIPGELFF. Full variable domain (remainder filled in from reference TRBV2 and TRBJ2-2): EPEVTQTPSHQVTQMGQEVILRCVPISNHLYFYWYRQILGQKVEFLVSFYNNEISEKSEIFDDQFSVERPDGSNFTLKIRSTKLEDSAMYFCASSRTGFGIPGELFFGEGSRLTVL.

This chain uses TRBV6-5 with TRBJ2-7; no definite D call. V shed 8 bases and J shed 7 bases, with 12 bases lying between them. Germline V gives CDR1 MNHEY, CDR2 SVGAGI. The CDR3 spans 11 residues. The CDR3 region is CASDVEWEQYF. DNA of the CDR3: TGTGCCAGCGACGTAGAGTGGGAGCAGTACTTC.

This chain joins TRBV27 and TRBJ2-1, with D perhaps TRBD1 or TRBD2 (5 bases each). Germline values: CDR1 MNHEY, CDR2 SMNVEV (reference sequence). Trimming took 2 bases from V and 0 from J, leaving 8 bases between them. The length of the CDR3 is 15 residues. CDR3 nucleotide sequence: TGTGCCAGCAGTTTAGAGGGGAGCTCCTACAATGAGCAGTTCTTC. This codes for CASSLEGSSYNEQFF.

This chain uses TRBV4-3 with TRBJ2-7, with 8 bases aligning to TRBD2. The germline V gene has CDR1 LGHNA and CDR2 YSLEER. The junction had 4 bases not matched to a gene; V was cut back by 0 bases and J by 0 bases. The CDR3 sequence is 16 residues long. In nucleotides, the CDR3 is TGCGCCAGCAGCCAAGATCGGCTAGCGGGCTCCTACGAGCAGTACTTC. It encodes CASSQDRLAGSYEQYF.

J is TRBJ2-7 and V is TRBV11-2; D possibly matches TRBD1 or TRBD2 (5 bases each). Germline V lookup: CDR1 SGHAT, CDR2 FQNNGV. This CDR3 is 14 amino acids long. Trimming pared 5 bases from V and 3 bases from J, leaving 14 bases between. This chain's CDR3 is CASSTNSGRYEQYF. The CDR3 DNA is TGTGCCAGCAGCACCAATTCGGGACGCTACGAGCAGTACTTC.

J is TRBJ2-1 and V is TRBV6-6; D might be TRBD1 (5 bases). With 3 bases removed from V and 4 bases from J, the gap between germline ends came to 13 bases. CDR1 MNHNY and CDR2 SVGAGI come from the germline V gene (reference sequence). This CDR3 has 15 amino acids. CDR3 amino acids: CASSYLTELYNEQFF. As DNA, the CDR3 is TGTGCCAGCAGTTATTTGACAGAACTATACAATGAGCAGTTCTTC.

The V call is TRBV7-9, the J call TRBJ1-3; D not certain. Between the trimmed V and J ends, which lost 5 bases and 2 bases, there was a span of 7 bases. Germline CDR1 is SEHNR and CDR2 is FQNEAQ (reference sequence). The CDR3 totals 13 residues. CDR3 sequence reads: CASSRITGNTIYF. CDR3 DNA sequence: TGTGCCAGCAGCCGCATTACTGGAAACACCATATATTTT.

The chain combines TRBV4-1 with TRBJ1-2; no firm D call. The germline V gene has CDR1 MGHRA and CDR2 YSYEKL. The germline V and J ends were trimmed by 4 bases and 4 bases, with 10 bases remaining between them. This CDR3 has 13 residues. The CDR3 is CASSLDITYGYTF. The CDR3 DNA is TGCGCCAGCAGCCTAGACATAACCTATGGCTACACCTTC.

In its sample, this clone was seen once. The chain links TRBV14 to TRBJ1-6; no firm D call. The germline V gene has CDR1 SGHDN and CDR2 FVKESK. V lost 4 bases to trimming and J lost 3 bases, with 4 bases between them. The CDR3 loop spans 13 amino acids. CDR3 coding DNA: TGTGCCAGCAGCCCGGGCTATAATTCACCCCTCCACTTT. The encoded protein is CASSPGYNSPLHF.

The chain combines TRBV4-2 with TRBJ1-1; D is perhaps TRBD1 (6 bases). This CDR3 has 14 amino acids. V was clipped by 4 bases and J by 3 bases, with 12 bases between them. CDR1 LGHNA and CDR2 YNFKEQ come from the germline V gene. The CDR3 sequence is CASSLGTSYTEAFF. The CDR3 DNA reads as TGTGCCAGCAGCCTAGGGACAAGTTACACTGAAGCTTTCTTT.

The gene calls are TRBV27 and TRBJ2-1, with 11 bases lining up with TRBD2. The CDR3 extends over 15 amino acids. Germline V lookup: CDR1 MNHEY, CDR2 SMNVEV (reference sequence). The ends lost 5 bases at V and 6 bases at J; junction bases unmatched: 6. The CDR3 reads CASSPGTSGRNEQFF. CDR3 bases: TGTGCCAGCAGTCCTGGGACTAGCGGCCGCAATGAGCAGTTCTTC.

This clone was recorded only once. The CDR3 does not end in the conserved phenylalanine or tryptophan, so this is likely a read error. This chain uses TRBV6-5 with TRBJ1-1; D not certain. Trimming cost V 0 bases and J 7 bases, with 12 bases left between them. Per the germline V gene, CDR1 is MNHEY and CDR2 is SVGAGI. This CDR3 is 14 amino acids long. The CDR3 region is CASSYSPGSSEAFL. DNA of the CDR3: TGTGCCAGCAGTTACTCCCCGGGAAGTAGTGAAGCTTTCCTT.

Written as DNA, the CDR3 is TGTGTTTCCTCTTCTTACAATGAGCAGTTCTTC. This encodes CVSSSYNEQFF. The rearrangement uses TRBV28 and TRBJ2-1, with D hard to call. CDR1 and CDR2 (germline): MDHEN, SYDVKM. The CDR3 loop spans 11 amino acids.

The count of this clone is one. The chain carries TRBV9 and TRBJ1-2; D is ambiguous. The CDR3 extends over 13 amino acids. Germline CDR1 reads SGDLS; CDR2 reads YYNGEE. The V end was cut by 0 bases, the J end by 2 bases, with 5 bases between. The CDR3 reads CASSVAFNYGYTF. The DNA for the CDR3 is TGTGCCAGCAGCGTAGCTTTCAACTATGGCTACACCTTC.

V is TRBV28 and J is TRBJ2-6, with a possible D match to TRBD2 (5 bases). The CDR3 totals 18 residues. Trimming took 5 bases from V and 0 from J, leaving 17 bases between them. Germline V lookup: CDR1 MDHEN, CDR2 SYDVKM. The CDR3 reads CASSPLPGIDSGANVLTF. The DNA for the CDR3 is TGTGCCAGCAGTCCATTACCGGGGATTGACTCTGGGGCCAACGTCCTGACTTTC.

The CDR3 is CAWSETSVGEQYF. The CDR3 nucleotides read TGTGCCTGGAGTGAAACCAGTGTCGGCGAGCAGTACTTC. The V gene is TRBV30, the J gene TRBJ2-7, with D hard to call. The germline V gene encodes CDR1 GTSNPN and CDR2 SVGIG (reference sequence). The germline V and J ends were trimmed by 1 base and 6 bases, with 13 bases remaining between them. This CDR3 has 13 amino acids.

Note on this clone: One end of the junction varies from germline; a read error may be responsible. This chain uses TRBV7-2 with TRBJ1-2; no definite D call. The CDR3 is made up of 10 amino acids. Germline CDR1 SGHTA, CDR2 FQGNSA. CDR3 nucleotides: TGTGCCAGCAGCTTAGATTGGGTCTCCTTC. The encoded protein is CASSLDWVSF.

In this sample, this clone turned up once. This chain links TRBV7-2 with TRBJ1-1, with D unresolved. CDR3 length equals 14 residues. The V gene lost 4 bases and the J gene lost 2 bases, with 11 bases spanning the gap. Germline CDR1 and CDR2: SGHTA and FQGNSA. Here the CDR3 reads CASSSPAANTEAFF. The CDR3, as DNA: TGTGCCAGCAGCTCCCCCGCGGCTAACACTGAAGCTTTCTTT.

V usage is TRBV5-6 and J usage is TRBJ2-6; 14 bases agree with TRBD2. Germline lookup yields CDR1 SGHDT and CDR2 YYEEEE. The CDR3 runs 18 residues. The V gene end was trimmed by 4 bases and the J gene end by 0 bases; junction bases not matched to a gene: 3. Written as DNA, the CDR3 is TGTGCCAGCAGCCGGACTAGCGGGGGGATCTCTGGGGCCAACGTCCTGACTTTC. This gives the protein CASSRTSGGISGANVLTF.

The sample holds one count of this clone. This chain connects TRBV7-3 to TRBJ1-2; 7 nucleotides match TRBD1. CDR1 and CDR2 from the germline V gene are SGHTA and FQGTGA. The CDR3 spans 17 residues. Trimming cost V 1 base and J 2 bases; bases outside gene matches: 10. CDR3 nucleotide sequence: TGTGCCAGCAGCTTAAGGTATGGAGAACAGGGGAACTATGGCTACACCTTC. As protein: CASSLRYGEQGNYGYTF.

The CDR3 sequence is CAISRSDWSGANVLTF. The DNA of the CDR3 is TGTGCCATCAGTCGATCTGACTGGTCTGGGGCCAACGTCCTGACTTTC. The V and J genes are TRBV10-3 and TRBJ2-6, with D hard to call. The germline V gene encodes CDR1 ENHRY and CDR2 SYGVKD. V was clipped by 5 bases and J by 1 base, with 12 bases between them. The CDR3 loop spans 16 amino acids.

This clone was counted between two and nine times. The chain joins TRBV4-2 to TRBJ2-3; D not certain. This CDR3 contains 17 residues. In germline, CDR1 is LGHNA, CDR2 YNFKEQ. V lost 3 bases and J 2 bases, leaving 18 bases between the germline ends. The CDR3 nucleotides are TGTGCCAGCAGCCAGGCCCTAGGCGTGGGGTACACAGATACGCAGTATTTT. It encodes CASSQALGVGYTDTQYF.

The chain recombines TRBV6-6 with TRBJ2-7, with D maybe TRBD2 (5 bases). Germline V CDR1 and CDR2: MNHNY, SVGAGI (reference sequence). Trimming stripped 2 bases from V and 6 bases from J, with 8 bases between. The CDR3 length is 12 residues. The CDR3 loop is CASSYTSFEQYF. In DNA form, the CDR3 reads TGTGCCAGCAGTTACACTAGTTTCGAGCAGTACTTC.

This clone was seen a single time. The J gene is TRBJ1-1, the V gene TRBV18, with a possible D match to TRBD1 (5 bases). V was clipped by 6 bases and J by 1 base, with 9 bases between them. The CDR3 has 13 residues. Germline CDR1 KGHSH, CDR2 LQKENI. The CDR3 DNA sequence: TGTGCCAGCTCCCAAACAGGGAACACTGAAGCTTTCTTT. Translation gives CASSQTGNTEAFF.

The V call is TRBV18, the J call TRBJ1-5; D call uncertain. The CDR3 runs 13 residues. The V gene's germline CDR1 is KGHSH and CDR2 LQKENI. Trimming pared 3 bases from V and 9 bases from J, leaving 12 bases between. The CDR3 DNA follows: TGTGCCAGCTCACCGGAGGCTCGCACGCCCCAGCATTTT. It encodes CASSPEARTPQHF.

This chain joins TRBV6-5 and TRBJ1-2; D gene ambiguous. Germline assignment: CDR1 MNHEY and CDR2 SVGAGI. The CDR3 loop spans 14 amino acids. V shed 7 bases and J shed 0 bases, with 12 bases lying between them. The CDR3 region is CASIQTGTNYGYTF. CDR3 DNA sequence: TGTGCCAGCATTCAGACGGGGACTAACTATGGCTACACCTTC.

This clone was counted a single time. V usage is TRBV6-5 and J usage is TRBJ2-3, with D hard to call. From germline, CDR1 is MNHEY and CDR2 SVGAGI. V was pared by 6 bases and J by 5 bases, with 12 bases between. This CDR3 region has 13 residues. CDR3 sequence: CASRSPSIDTQYF. The CDR3 bases are TGTGCCAGCAGGTCCCCAAGTATAGATACGCAGTATTTT.

The V gene is TRBV27, the J gene TRBJ2-7; TRBD1 or TRBD2 may be the D gene (5 bases each). Trimming pared 8 bases from V and 3 bases from J, leaving 14 bases between. Germline V CDR1 and CDR2: MNHEY, SMNVEV (reference sequence). CDR3 length: 13 amino acids. CDR3 nucleotides: TGTGCCAGCCATCGGGACGGCAGCTACGAGCAGTACTTC. Translating gives CASHRDGSYEQYF.

The chain links TRBV13 to TRBJ1-3, with 7 positions matching TRBD1. Germline V gene lookup returns CDR1 PRHDT and CDR2 FYEKMQ (reference sequence). The CDR3 totals 13 residues. V dropped 5 bases and J dropped 4; count of bases not matched to a gene: 2. CDR3: CASSQGQGNTIYF. CDR3 bases: TGTGCCAGCAGCCAGGGACAGGGAAACACCATATATTTT.

Written as DNA, the CDR3 is TGTGCCAGCAGCTCCTACAGGGGTGATACGCAGTATTTT. Its translation: CASSSYRGDTQYF. The J gene is TRBJ2-3, the V gene TRBV7-3; 7 positions match TRBD1. Germline loops: CDR1 SGHTA, CDR2 FQGTGA. This CDR3 is 13 amino acids long. J gave up 6 bases and V 4 bases, and 4 bases lay outside the gene matches. The full variable domain, its missing parts supplied by reference TRBV7-3 and TRBJ2-3, is GAGVSQTPSNKVTEKGKYVELRCDPISGHTALYWYRQSLGQGPEFLIYFQGTGAADDSGLPNDRFFAVRPEGSVSTLKIQRTERGDSAVYLCASSSYRGDTQYFGPGTRLTVL.